Presented here are 8 T cell receptor beta chains from one specimen sequenced in a study of CD8 T cells in Susac syndrome (dated by TCRdb to between 2018 and 2020). Library generation was performed with the immunoSEQ multiplex PCR assay. RNA was extracted with the RNeasy kit and roughly 0.45 to 1 ug was reverse transcribed using random hexamers. TCRdb reanalyzed the raw reads on its own, using fastp at Q25 for trimming and MiXCR for clone calling, and kept in-frame beta chains. When rows share a CDR3 protein, they turn into one entry using the most common DNA and genes. The sample table shows 330,000 or so distinct CDR3 sequences, and 70% to 90% are seen once. The ten largest clones represent approximately 0.2% of the sample. The material sequenced was CD8+ T cells from PBMCs. The receptors were sampled from a human donor with multiple sclerosis.

CDR3 DNA: TGTGCCAGCAGCTTGGTGGGCCGGGGTACCATTGGGACTGAAGCTTTCTTT. Translating gives CASSLVGRGTIGTEAFF. The rearrangement links TRBV5-4 to TRBJ1-1; D is uncertain. The CDR3 has 17 residues. Germline V CDR1 and CDR2: SGHNT, YYREEE (reference sequence). V was cut by 0 bases and J by 5 bases, with 20 bases left in between.

The chain joins TRBV13 to TRBJ2-1, with 15 bases aligning to TRBD2. Germline V gene lookup returns CDR1 PRHDT and CDR2 FYEKMQ (reference sequence). The CDR3 is made up of 15 amino acids. V lost 2 bases, J lost 10 bases, and 3 bases stayed unmatched. The CDR3 nucleotides read TGTGCCAGCAGCTTAAGGACTAGCGGGAGGGAGGAGCAGTTCTTC. Translated: CASSLRTSGREEQFF.

CDR3 region: CASKLRTGETYEQYF. The DNA of the CDR3 is TGTGCCAGCAAATTACGGACAGGGGAAACCTACGAGCAGTACTTC. V and J are TRBV2 and TRBJ2-7; 9 nucleotides agree with TRBD1. This CDR3 is 15 amino acids long. Per germline, CDR1 SNHLY and CDR2 FYNNEI. J was trimmed by 2 bases and V by 7 bases; bases with no gene match: 9.

The chain employs TRBV19 and TRBJ2-3, with a possible D match to TRBD2 (6 bases). From germline, CDR1 is LNHDA and CDR2 SQIVND (reference sequence). V lost 5 bases, J lost 6 bases, and 15 bases lay in between. CDR3 size: 14 residues. CDR3 region: CASSSLPGGDTQYF. The CDR3 bases are TGTGCCAGTAGTTCATTGCCTGGGGGGGATACGCAGTATTTT.

V is TRBV6-2 or TRBV6-3 and J is TRBJ2-7; the D gene is possibly TRBD1 (5 bases). There are 15 residues in the CDR3. The ends were cut back, 5 bases at V and 4 bases at J, with 18 bases in the middle. The germline CDR1 and CDR2 sequences are MNHEY and SVGEGT. CDR3 nucleotides: TGTGCCAGCAGTCCTGCCAGGGTACCGGTTTACGAGCAGTACTTC. Its protein product is CASSPARVPVYEQYF.

The chain employs TRBV28 and TRBJ2-7; D not resolved. Between the trimmed V and J ends, which lost 4 bases and 0 bases, there was a span of 13 bases. There are 15 residues in the CDR3. Germline lookup yields CDR1 MDHEN and CDR2 SYDVKM. For the CDR3, the DNA is TGTGCCAGCAGTTCCGTCGACAAATCCTCCTACGAGCAGTACTTC. This translates into CASSSVDKSSYEQYF. The whole variable domain, remainder taken from reference TRBV28 and TRBJ2-7, is DVKVTQSSRYLVKRTGEKVFLECVQDMDHENMFWYRQDPGLGLRLIYFSYDVKMKEKGDIPEGYSVSREKKERFSLILESASTNQTSMYLCASSSVDKSSYEQYFGPGTRLTVT.

The V gene is TRBV20-1, the J gene TRBJ2-5, with a weak D call TRBD1 (5 bases). This CDR3 is built from 13 residues. V lost 2 bases, J lost 7 bases, and 14 bases lay in between. Germline values: CDR1 DFQATT, CDR2 SNEGSKA (reference sequence). The CDR3 DNA reads as TGCAGTGCTAGATTGCAGGGTTGGTGGACCCAGTACTTC. Its protein is CSARLQGWWTQYF.

The rearrangement links TRBV10-3 to TRBJ1-5; D is unclear. CDR3 length: 12 amino acids. Trimming removed 8 bases from V and 2 bases from J, with 7 bases in between. CDR1 is ENHRY, CDR2 SYGVKD, per germline. This CDR3 reads CAIGDGNQPQHF. CDR3 nucleotide sequence: TGTGCCATCGGCGATGGCAATCAGCCCCAGCATTTT.